This T cell receptor (beta chain) is from a study of CD39 and CD103 CD8 tumor-infiltrating T cells. Study background: Repertoire comparisons were shown for four patients, including a melanoma patient.

As for this clone: Its specificity is unknown.

Study-wide results and caveats: DP CD8 TILs seemed more oligoclonal than DN, SP and blood memory CD8.

Patients were not receiving therapy at sample collection. Memory CD8 T cells were sorted as CD8+CD4-CD45RA-, any CCR7 status. V lost 5 bases to trimming and J lost 4 bases; unmatched junction nucleotides: 7. The CDR3 sequence is 14 residues long. Germline CDR1 MGHRA, CDR2 YSYEKL. The method was immunoSEQ multiplex PCR; TCRdb's version includes in-frame clones alone and lacks a portion of them. The top ten hold 9% to 15% of the sample, which has a few thousand clones, 65% to 85% seen once. This chain links TRBV4-1 with TRBJ2-7; 8 bases line up with TRBD1. The source is a human donor with head and neck squamous cell carcinoma. Sample: CD8+ T cells sorted from blood. Subset in this sample: total memory CD8 T cells (CD45RA-CCR7+/-) from blood or uninvolved lymph node. The CDR3 coding sequence is TGCGCCAGCAGCTACGGGACAGGCCGATACGAGCAGTACTTC. Residues: CASSYGTGRYEQYF.